The entry below gives a single T cell receptor beta chain sequence along with its context. As yet, its antigen is unknown. Assay: immunoSEQ multiplex PCR; the TCRdb copy retains only in-frame clones and omits some. The sample records about 120,000 clones, under 95% being singletons. The data belong to a study of T cell responses to AZD1222 COVID-19 vaccine. Notes on the study in general: Females made up more of the donors, who were largely white British, and clonal diversity may have come out too low. Compared with day 0, the breadth and depth of the Spike-specific TCR repertoire rose significantly after two doses of AZD1222. Every sample of the repertoires postdated the peak T cell response. Reports indicate that nearly half of spike-specific TCRs are directed at unmutated variant regions.

V was clipped by 11 bases and J by 5 bases, with 13 bases between them. Germline loops: CDR1 ENHRY, CDR2 SYGVKD. This CDR3 has 12 amino acids. The rearrangement uses TRBV10-3 and TRBJ1-3; tentative D call: TRBD1 (5 bases). The sequence came from an adult who received the AZD1222 COVID-19 vaccine. This specimen was peripheral blood, taken 28 days after the second AZD1222 dose. The CDR3 sequence: CAADGGRNTIYF. CDR3 DNA: TGTGCCGCGGACGGGGGTCGAAACACCATATATTTT.